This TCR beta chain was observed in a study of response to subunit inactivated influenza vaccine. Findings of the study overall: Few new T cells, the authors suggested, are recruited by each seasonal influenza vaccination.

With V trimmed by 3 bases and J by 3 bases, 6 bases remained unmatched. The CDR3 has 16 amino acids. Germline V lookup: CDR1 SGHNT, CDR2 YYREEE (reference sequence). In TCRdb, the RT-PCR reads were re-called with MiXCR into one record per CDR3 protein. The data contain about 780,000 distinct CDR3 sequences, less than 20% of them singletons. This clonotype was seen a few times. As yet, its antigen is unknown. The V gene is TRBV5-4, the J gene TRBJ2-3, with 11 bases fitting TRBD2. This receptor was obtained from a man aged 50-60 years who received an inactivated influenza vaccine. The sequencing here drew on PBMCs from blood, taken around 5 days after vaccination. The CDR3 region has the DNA TGTGCCAGCAGCTCGAAACTAGCGGGAGTTACAGATACGCAGTATTTT. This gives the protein CASSSKLAGVTDTQYF.